This TCR beta chain was observed in a study of T cell repertoires in cytomegalovirus infection. At the level of the study: Evidence of both CMV infection and a matching HLA type came from public TCR beta signatures.

This CDR3 has 15 amino acids. With 4 bases clipped from V and 7 bases from J, the junction kept 7 bases outside the gene matches. This clonotype was observed many times. TCRdb recomputed calls from the reads with MiXCR, one row per CDR3 protein. The data contain 90,000 to 120,000 distinct CDR3 sequences, 20% to 30% of them seen just once; the ten biggest clones take up about 39%. The sequenced sample was CD8+ T cells from PBMCs. The rearrangement uses TRBV12-3 or TRBV12-4 and TRBJ1-6; 7 bases fit TRBD1. The TCR sequence derives from a human donor in good health (CMV status not recorded). Some clones in this sample may be carry-over from other donors' samples. CDR3 coding DNA: TGTGCCAGCAGTTCAGGACAGGAGGAGAATTCACCCCTCCACTTT. Amino acid sequence: CASSSGQEENSPLHF.